This T cell receptor beta chain was sequenced during a study of shared clonotypes between healthy human individuals. Trimming cost V 7 bases and J 6 bases; bases outside gene matches: 6. Looked up from germline, CDR1 is MGHDK and CDR2 is SYGVNS. The CDR3 is 15 amino acids. Terminally differentiated effector memory CD45RA+ cells were left out of the naive CD8 fraction, which was CD45RO-negative and positively selected for CCR7. As originally analysed: ImmunoSEQ output held junction-only sequences without quality scores, so filtering differed. Repertoires were generated with immunoSEQ multiplex PCR, while TCRdb's copy carries only in-frame clones and drops some. The V and J calls and clone size were taken over from that table, and D and trimming were inferred from the DNA. Of millions of clones listed, over 85% are singletons. Study conclusions and caveats: In contrast to clonotypes shared by all four donors, non-shared clonotypes had lower generation probabilities. Only blood samples were collected, and tissue repertoires likely differ.

A remark on this clone: No antigen is known for it.

The chain carries TRBV25-1 and TRBJ2-2; 12 bases map to TRBD2. The sample was naive CD8+ T cells sorted from blood. The sequence came from a man aged 18 to 29 in good health. The CDR3 region has the DNA TGTGCCAGCAAGTCTAGCGGGGGGGCCCCCGGGGAGCTGTTTTTT. Residues: CASKSSGGAPGELFF.